Presented here are 12 T cell receptor beta chains from one specimen sequenced in a study of blood T cell repertoires in COVID-19. Sequencing was performed with immunoSEQ multiplex PCR; in TCRdb, only in-frame clones are kept and a portion is missing. The sample has about 260,000 clones, more than 90% seen once; the top ten hold about 2.5%. Specimen: peripheral blood. The source of these receptors is a person aged 18 to 30 with COVID-19, enrolled during active disease.

The J gene is TRBJ2-3, the V gene TRBV28; D possibly corresponds to TRBD2 (5 bases). V was pared by 6 bases and J by 3 bases, with 28 bases between. There are 19 residues in the CDR3. Germline CDR1 reads MDHEN; CDR2 reads SYDVKM. CDR3 nucleotide sequence: TGTGCCAGCAGCATAATATTAGCGAGGTCAGCTACCGGGACAGATACGCAGTATTTT. Residues: CASSIILARSATGTDTQYF.

The count of this clone is one. This chain uses TRBV5-6 with TRBJ2-5; D possibly corresponds to TRBD1 (6 bases). The germline CDR1 and CDR2 sequences are SGHDT and YYEEEE. Trimming cost V 2 bases and J 0 bases, with 11 bases left between them. This CDR3 contains 15 residues. The CDR3 DNA follows: TGTGCCAGCAGCTTTGGAACAGGGTACCAAGAGACCCAGTACTTC. Protein product: CASSFGTGYQETQYF.

This clone appeared once. This sequence joins TRBV4-1 and TRBJ1-5; no reliable D call. The length of the CDR3 is 13 residues. Germline V CDR1 and CDR2: MGHRA, YSYEKL. The V end lost 2 bases, the J end lost 0 bases, and 2 bases lay between the germline ends. The DNA for the CDR3 is TGCGCCAGCAGCCAATATAGCAATCAGCCCCAGCATTTT. Translation gives CASSQYSNQPQHF.

V and J are TRBV10-1 and TRBJ1-5; 8 bases are a match to TRBD1. V lost 4 bases to trimming and J lost 6 bases; unmatched junction nucleotides: 5. The CDR3 has 14 residues. Germline V gene lookup returns CDR1 WNHNN and CDR2 SYGVQD (reference sequence). CDR3 nucleotide sequence: TGCGCCAGCAGTGCAGGGGGCGCGGGTCAGCCCCAGCATTTT. Residues: CASSAGGAGQPQHF.

This chain connects TRBV19 to TRBJ2-1; D is unresolved. The length of the CDR3 is 14 residues. From germline, CDR1 is LNHDA and CDR2 SQIVND (reference sequence). Written as DNA, the CDR3 is TGTGCAAGTGGTGATTTCAGCTCCTACAATGAGCAGTTCTTC. This sequence encodes CASGDFSSYNEQFF.

The V and J genes are TRBV11-2 and TRBJ2-2, with unresolved D. Trimming took 4 bases from V and 0 from J, leaving 12 bases between them. This CDR3 has 16 amino acids. CDR1 and CDR2 (germline): SGHAT, FQNNGV. The CDR3 is CASSSGSASNTGELFF. In DNA form, the CDR3 reads TGTGCCAGCAGCTCCGGGTCAGCATCGAACACCGGGGAGCTGTTTTTT.

The chain joins TRBV28 to TRBJ2-1; 8 bases line up with TRBD1. The CDR3 loop spans 15 amino acids. Germline V gene sequence: CDR1 MDHEN, CDR2 SYDVKM. Unmatched junction bases numbered 4, after V lost 4 bases and J lost 2 bases. The CDR3 is CASSYRGLPYNEQFF. CDR3 DNA: TGTGCCAGCAGTTACAGGGGGTTGCCCTACAATGAGCAGTTCTTC.

This clone has just a few counts. The CDR3 bases are TGTGCCAGCAGCCCAGAGGGTTCGGATTCACCCCTCCACTTT. This gives the protein CASSPEGSDSPLHF. This chain connects TRBV7-4 to TRBJ1-6; D remains unclear. This CDR3 comprises 14 residues. V gave up 5 bases and J gave up 8 bases, with 13 bases separating them. Germline loops: CDR1 SGHVT, CDR2 SQSDAQ.

The CDR3 DNA reads as TGTGCCAGCAGTGAGCGACTAGCTACTAACACCGGGGAGCTGTTTTTT. Its protein is CASSERLATNTGELFF. The gene calls are TRBV2 and TRBJ2-2, with TRBD2 matching over 7 bases. Germline CDR1 SNHLY, CDR2 FYNNEI. The CDR3 loop spans 16 amino acids. With 3 bases clipped from V and 2 bases from J, the junction kept 6 bases outside the gene matches.

The chain is built from TRBV20-1 and TRBJ2-1, with D unresolved. The V gene lost 6 bases and the J gene lost 8 bases, with 8 bases spanning the gap. The CDR3 runs 10 residues. Germline lookup yields CDR1 DFQATT and CDR2 SNEGSKA (reference sequence). CDR3 sequence: CSAGWDEQFF. For the CDR3, the DNA is TGCAGTGCCGGGTGGGATGAGCAGTTCTTC.

The chain carries TRBV5-1 and TRBJ2-1; D gene unclear. CDR1 SGHRS and CDR2 YFSETQ come from the germline V gene. The V gene lost 2 bases and the J gene lost 11 bases, with 8 bases spanning the gap. The CDR3 extends over 11 amino acids. CDR3 sequence (DNA): TGCGCCAGCAGCTTAGATGAGAAGCAGTTCTTC. Protein: CASSLDEKQFF.

A note on this clone: The same CDR3 can be traced to other DNA sequences in this sample. The V call is TRBV11-2, the J call TRBJ1-2, with D unclear. Deletions cut 5 bases from V and 2 bases from J, with 9 bases between. This CDR3 has 13 residues. In germline, CDR1 is SGHAT, CDR2 FQNNGV. CDR3 loop: CASSPTGNYGYTF. DNA of the CDR3: TGTGCCAGCAGCCCGACTGGGAACTATGGCTACACCTTC.